A single sample gave rise to the 21 T cell receptor beta chains below, sequenced in a study of T cell responses to AZD1222 COVID-19 vaccine. Method: immunoSEQ multiplex PCR; TCRdb's copy keeps in-frame clones and lacks some. Of 100,000 or so clones in the sample, roughly nine tenths are singletons; the top ten hold approximately 16%. The specimen was peripheral blood, collected on day 0 of AZD1222 vaccination. These receptor sequences come from an adult in good health.

The J gene is TRBJ1-4, the V gene TRBV10-3; TRBD1 matches at 7 bases. The germline CDR1 and CDR2 sequences are ENHRY and SYGVKD. V gave up 2 bases and J gave up 8 bases; unmatched junction bases: 2. The CDR3 runs to 13 residues. CDR3 DNA sequence: TGTGCCATCAGTGAGGACAGGGACGAAAAACTGTTTTTT. This codes for CAISEDRDEKLFF.

The chain combines TRBV19 with TRBJ1-2; D uncertain. The CDR3 is 14 amino acids. The germline V and J ends were trimmed by 7 bases and 0 bases, with 12 bases remaining between them. The V gene's germline CDR1 is LNHDA and CDR2 SQIVND (reference sequence). The DNA for the CDR3 is TGTGCCAGTACCCAAAGGGCCGCTAACTATGGCTACACCTTC. This translates into CASTQRAANYGYTF.

The gene calls are TRBV27 and TRBJ2-3, with D unresolved. The V gene lost 4 bases and the J gene lost 4 bases, with 9 bases spanning the gap. CDR1 is MNHEY, CDR2 SMNVEV, per germline (reference sequence). This CDR3 is 13 amino acids long. The CDR3 loop is CASSSTGADTQYF. The CDR3, as DNA: TGTGCCAGCAGTTCTACTGGGGCAGATACGCAGTATTTT.

The chain recombines TRBV12-5 with TRBJ1-2; 9 bases match TRBD1. The germline V gene has CDR1 LGHNT and CDR2 FRNRAP. CDR3 length: 15 residues. The junction had 6 bases not matched to a gene; V was cut back by 5 bases and J by 2 bases. CDR3 DNA sequence: TGTGCTAGTGGTCCGGGGACAGGGTCCAACTATGGCTACACCTTC. It encodes CASGPGTGSNYGYTF.

The chain carries TRBV6-5 and TRBJ1-6; D ambiguous. The germline CDR1 and CDR2 sequences are MNHEY and SVGAGI. The CDR3 spans 14 residues. V was pared by 5 bases and J by 7 bases, with 12 bases between. CDR3 amino acids: CASSTDGENSPLHF. CDR3 nucleotide sequence: TGTGCCAGCAGTACCGACGGAGAGAATTCACCCCTCCACTTT.

In its sample, this clone was seen a few times. The J gene is TRBJ1-2, the V gene TRBV19; D is uncertain. V shed 3 bases and J shed 0 bases, with 11 bases lying between them. The CDR3 is made up of 15 amino acids. Germline V CDR1 and CDR2: LNHDA, SQIVND (reference sequence). The CDR3 DNA sequence: TGTGCCAGTAGTATTCGGCCCGATACTAACTATGGCTACACCTTC. It is translated as CASSIRPDTNYGYTF. Using reference TRBV19 and TRBJ1-2 for the parts outside the CDR3, the full variable domain is DGGITQSPKYLFRKEGQNVTLSCEQNLNHDAMYWYRQDPGQGLRLIYYSQIVNDFQKGDIAEGYSVSREKKESFPLTVTSAQKNPTAFYLCASSIRPDTNYGYTFGSGTRLTVV.

The genes are TRBV30 and TRBJ1-2, with 10 bases aligning to TRBD1. Unmatched junction bases numbered 15, after V lost 1 base and J lost 4 bases. Germline values: CDR1 GTSNPN, CDR2 SVGIG (reference sequence). The length of the CDR3 is 18 residues. CDR3 amino acids: CAWSAGWMTGQGSYGYTF. In DNA, the CDR3 is TGTGCCTGGAGTGCGGGCTGGATGACGGGACAGGGGAGCTATGGCTACACCTTC.

The chain joins TRBV5-4 to TRBJ2-3, with 7 nucleotides matching TRBD2. Germline loops: CDR1 SGHNT, CDR2 YYREEE (reference sequence). The CDR3 is made up of 16 amino acids. V trimming: 4 bases; J trimming: 2 bases; junction bases outside the gene matches: 10. The CDR3 here is CASSGGGARLTDTQYF. For the CDR3, the DNA is TGTGCCAGCAGCGGCGGGGGAGCGCGACTCACAGATACGCAGTATTTT.

The genes are TRBV28 and TRBJ1-1, with 7 bases lining up with TRBD1. Germline V gene lookup returns CDR1 MDHEN and CDR2 SYDVKM. V lost 3 bases, J lost 10 bases, and 20 bases stayed unmatched. This CDR3 contains 17 residues. The CDR3 DNA is TGTGCCAGCAGTTTTGATGCGTATGGGGCCGGAGGGGGCCGAGCTTTCTTT. This translates into CASSFDAYGAGGGRAFF.

The rearrangement uses TRBV18 and TRBJ1-3; 7 bases match TRBD1. This CDR3 has 17 amino acids. Per germline, CDR1 KGHSH and CDR2 LQKENI. The V gene end was trimmed by 2 bases and the J gene end by 0 bases; junction bases not matched to a gene: 7. DNA of the CDR3: TGTGCCAGCTCACCAAATACGCGGACAGGCTCTGGAAACACCATATATTTT. This encodes CASSPNTRTGSGNTIYF.

The J gene is TRBJ2-7, the V gene TRBV7-9; maybe TRBD2 (6 bases). Trimming left V 4 bases short and J 6 bases short, with 13 bases between. The length of the CDR3 is 13 residues. Germline CDR1 and CDR2: SEHNR and FQNEAQ (reference sequence). CDR3 sequence reads: CASSSGLGGEQYF. The CDR3 bases are TGTGCCAGCAGCTCGGGACTTGGGGGCGAGCAGTACTTC.

J is TRBJ1-1 and V is TRBV11-3, with D unclear. This CDR3 has 13 residues. The V gene lost 3 bases and the J gene lost 1 base, with 6 bases spanning the gap. Germline CDR1 SGHNT, CDR2 YENEEA. CDR3 bases: TGTGCCAGCAGCTTTAATAAGAACACTGAAGCTTTCTTT. It encodes CASSFNKNTEAFF. Full variable domain (rest looked up from reference TRBV11-3 and TRBJ1-1): EAGVVQSPRYKIIEKKQPVAFWCNPISGHNTLYWYLQNLGQGPELLIRYENEEAVDDSQLPKDRFSAERLKGVDSTLKIQPAELGDSAVYLCASSFNKNTEAFFGQGTRLTVV.

The gene calls are TRBV7-3 and TRBJ2-2; D perhaps matches TRBD1 (6 bases). The germline gives CDR1 SGHTA, CDR2 FQGTGA. CDR3 length: 19 residues. Trimming removed 5 bases from V and 1 base from J, with 23 bases in between. The CDR3 coding sequence is TGTGCCAGCAGCCTACAAAACACTTCAGACAGGTGGAACACCGGGGAGCTGTTTTTT. Translation gives CASSLQNTSDRWNTGELFF.

In this sample, this clone turned up once. The rearrangement uses TRBV29-1 and TRBJ2-7; no clear D. The CDR3 totals 12 residues. The ends were cut back, 5 bases at V and 2 bases at J, with 10 bases in the middle. Germline CDR1 and CDR2: SQVTM and ANQGSEA. CDR3 protein: CSVKTRPYEQYF. As DNA, the CDR3 is TGCAGCGTTAAGACGCGGCCCTACGAGCAGTACTTC.

The CDR3 bases are TGTGCCAGCAGCGTAGCGGGAGGGGAGGAGCAGTACTTC. Translation: CASSVAGGEEQYF. This sequence joins TRBV9 and TRBJ2-7; 8 bases line up with TRBD2. CDR1 is SGDLS and CDR2 is YYNGEE in the germline V gene. V lost 0 bases to trimming and J lost 7 bases; unmatched junction nucleotides: 3. The CDR3 runs 13 residues.

This rearrangement joins TRBV19 to TRBJ2-2; D is uncertain. The V end was cut by 8 bases, the J end by 0 bases, with 4 bases between. In germline, CDR1 is LNHDA, CDR2 SQIVND (reference sequence). The CDR3 is 12 residues long. The CDR3 spells CASPANTGELFF. CDR3 in DNA: TGTGCCAGTCCCGCGAACACCGGGGAGCTGTTTTTT.

The genes are TRBV27 and TRBJ1-6; no definite D call. Germline CDR1 reads MNHEY; CDR2 reads SMNVEV (reference sequence). This CDR3 has 14 residues. V shed 5 bases and J shed 3 bases, with 8 bases lying between them. For the CDR3, the DNA is TGTGCCAGCAGTCCCCGGATCTATAATTCACCCCTCCACTTT. As protein: CASSPRIYNSPLHF.

V gene TRBV21-1 combines with J gene TRBJ2-3; TRBD2 is the table's D call, not checked against the DNA. TRBV21-1 is a recognized pseudogene. This CDR3 has 19 residues. CDR3: CASSRETPGGSGGTDTQYF. As DNA, the CDR3 is TGTGCCAGCAGCAGAGAAACCCCCGGGGGTAGCGGGGGCACAGATACGCAGTATTTT.

Here the CDR3 reads CATSRGQGASLAKNIQYF. The CDR3 DNA sequence: TGTGCCACCAGCAGAGGACAGGGCGCTTCCCTAGCCAAAAACATTCAGTACTTC. The chain recombines TRBV15 with TRBJ2-4, with 7 bases lining up with TRBD1. V dropped 1 base and J dropped 0; count of bases not matched to a gene: 9. This CDR3 region has 18 residues. CDR1 and CDR2 from the germline V gene are LNHNV and YYDKDF (reference sequence).

Only one count was recorded for this clone. The rearrangement uses TRBV29-1 and TRBJ1-2; the D gene is possibly TRBD1 (6 bases). Trimming removed 7 bases at V and 1 base at J, with 13 bases between. The CDR3 covers 13 residues. Germline CDR1 and CDR2: SQVTM and ANQGSEA. CDR3: CSATGQFNYGYTF. The CDR3 coding sequence is TGCAGCGCGACAGGACAGTTTAACTATGGCTACACCTTC.

J is TRBJ2-7 and V is TRBV27, with D perhaps given as TRBD1 or TRBD2 (5 bases each). Germline V gene lookup returns CDR1 MNHEY and CDR2 SMNVEV (reference sequence). CDR3 length: 12 amino acids. V was clipped by 5 bases and J by 6 bases, with 11 bases between them. The CDR3 loop reads CASSVDGAEQYF. In DNA, the CDR3 is TGTGCCAGCAGTGTGGACGGGGCCGAGCAGTACTTC.